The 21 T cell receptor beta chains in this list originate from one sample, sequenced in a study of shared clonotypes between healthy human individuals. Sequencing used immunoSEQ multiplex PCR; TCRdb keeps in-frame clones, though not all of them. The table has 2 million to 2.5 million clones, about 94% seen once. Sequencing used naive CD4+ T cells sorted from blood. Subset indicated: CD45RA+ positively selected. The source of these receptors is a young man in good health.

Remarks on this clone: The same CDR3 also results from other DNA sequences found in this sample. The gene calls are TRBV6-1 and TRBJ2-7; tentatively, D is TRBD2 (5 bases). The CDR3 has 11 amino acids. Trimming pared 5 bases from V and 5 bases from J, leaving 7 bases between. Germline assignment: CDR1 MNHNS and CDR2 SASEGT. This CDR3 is CASSRGNEQYF. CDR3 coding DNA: TGTGCCAGCAGTCGAGGGAACGAGCAGTACTTC.

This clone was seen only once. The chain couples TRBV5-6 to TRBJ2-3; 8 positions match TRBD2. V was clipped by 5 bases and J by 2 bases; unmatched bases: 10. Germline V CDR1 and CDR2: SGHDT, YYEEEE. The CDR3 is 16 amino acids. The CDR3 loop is CASRQIAGLNTDTQYF. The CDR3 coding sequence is TGTGCCAGCAGGCAAATAGCGGGGCTCAACACAGATACGCAGTATTTT.

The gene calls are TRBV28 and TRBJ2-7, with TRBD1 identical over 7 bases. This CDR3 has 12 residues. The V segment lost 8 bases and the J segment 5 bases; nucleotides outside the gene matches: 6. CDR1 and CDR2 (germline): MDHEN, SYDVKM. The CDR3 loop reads CASYDRVHEQYF. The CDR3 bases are TGTGCCAGCTATGACAGGGTCCACGAGCAGTACTTC.

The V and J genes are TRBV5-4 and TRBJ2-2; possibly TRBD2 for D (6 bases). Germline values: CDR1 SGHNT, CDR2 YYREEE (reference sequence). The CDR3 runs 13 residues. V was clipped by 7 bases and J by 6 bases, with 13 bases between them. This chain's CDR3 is CASQRREAGELFF. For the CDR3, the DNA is TGTGCCAGCCAGCGGAGGGAAGCCGGGGAGCTGTTTTTT.

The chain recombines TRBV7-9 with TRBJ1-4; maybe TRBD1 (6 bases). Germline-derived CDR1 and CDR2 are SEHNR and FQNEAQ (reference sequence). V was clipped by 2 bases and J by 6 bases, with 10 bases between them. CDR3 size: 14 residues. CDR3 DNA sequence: TGTGCCAGCAGCTTAAACTACAGGGATGAAAAACTGTTTTTT. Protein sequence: CASSLNYRDEKLFF.

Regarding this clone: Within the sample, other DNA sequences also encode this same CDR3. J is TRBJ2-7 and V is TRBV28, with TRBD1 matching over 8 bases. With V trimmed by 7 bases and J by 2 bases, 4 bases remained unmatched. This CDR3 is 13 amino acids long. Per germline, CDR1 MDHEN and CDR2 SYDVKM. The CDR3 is CASIDRGTYEQYF. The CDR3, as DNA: TGTGCCAGCATCGACAGGGGAACCTACGAGCAGTACTTC.

CDR3: CSVVRWGSKETQYF. CDR3 DNA sequence: TGCAGCGTAGTCAGGTGGGGGAGTAAAGAGACCCAGTACTTC. J is TRBJ2-5 and V is TRBV29-1, with D tentatively TRBD1 or TRBD2 (5 bases each). This CDR3 contains 14 residues. V dropped 6 bases and J dropped 3 bases, with 17 bases sitting between them. Germline V gives CDR1 SQVTM, CDR2 ANQGSEA.

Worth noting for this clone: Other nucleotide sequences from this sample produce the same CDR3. DNA for the CDR3: TGTGCCAGCAGCCTCGGGACAGGGACTTACGAGCAGTACTTC. Protein product: CASSLGTGTYEQYF. The chain combines TRBV6-5 with TRBJ2-7, with 9 bases that match TRBD1. V gave up 6 bases and J gave up 4 bases; unmatched junction bases: 7. The CDR3 is made up of 14 amino acids. Germline values: CDR1 MNHEY, CDR2 SVGAGI.

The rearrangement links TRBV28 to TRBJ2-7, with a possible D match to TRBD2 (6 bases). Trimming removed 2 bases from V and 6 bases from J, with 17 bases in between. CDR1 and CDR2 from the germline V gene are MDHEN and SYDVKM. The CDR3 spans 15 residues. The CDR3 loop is CASSLAPRGIREQYF. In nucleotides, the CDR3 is TGTGCCAGCAGTTTAGCCCCTCGGGGGATCCGCGAGCAGTACTTC.

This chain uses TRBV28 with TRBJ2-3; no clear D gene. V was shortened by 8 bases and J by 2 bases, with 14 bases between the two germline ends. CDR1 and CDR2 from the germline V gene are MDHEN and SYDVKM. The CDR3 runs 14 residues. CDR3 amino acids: CASPPSGNTDTQYF. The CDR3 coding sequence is TGTGCCAGCCCCCCCTCGGGCAACACAGATACGCAGTATTTT.

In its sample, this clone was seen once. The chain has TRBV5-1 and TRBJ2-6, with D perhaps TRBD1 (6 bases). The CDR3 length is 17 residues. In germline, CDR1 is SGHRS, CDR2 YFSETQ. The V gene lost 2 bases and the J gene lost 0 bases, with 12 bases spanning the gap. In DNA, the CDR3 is TGCGCCAGCAGCTTTTACCCCAGGGGCTCTGGGGCCAACGTCCTGACTTTC. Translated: CASSFYPRGSGANVLTF. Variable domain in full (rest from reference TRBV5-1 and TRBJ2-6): KAGVTQTPRYLIKTRGQQVTLSCSPISGHRSVSWYQQTPGQGLQFLFEYFSETQRNKGNFPGRFSGRQFSNSRSEMNVSTLELGDSALYLCASSFYPRGSGANVLTFGAGSRLTVL.

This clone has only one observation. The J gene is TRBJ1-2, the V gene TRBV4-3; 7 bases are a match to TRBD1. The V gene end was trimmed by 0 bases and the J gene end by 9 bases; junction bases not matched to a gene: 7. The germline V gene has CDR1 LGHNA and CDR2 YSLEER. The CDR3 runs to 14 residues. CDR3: CASSQENRDSSYTF. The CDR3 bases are TGCGCCAGCAGCCAAGAAAACCGGGACAGTAGCTACACCTTC.

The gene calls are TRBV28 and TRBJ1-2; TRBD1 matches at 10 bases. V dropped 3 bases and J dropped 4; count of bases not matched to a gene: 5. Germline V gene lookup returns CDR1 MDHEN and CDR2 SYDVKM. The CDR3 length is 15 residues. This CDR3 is CASSFGDRGLYGYTF. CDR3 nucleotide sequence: TGTGCCAGCAGTTTCGGAGACAGGGGGCTCTATGGCTACACCTTC.

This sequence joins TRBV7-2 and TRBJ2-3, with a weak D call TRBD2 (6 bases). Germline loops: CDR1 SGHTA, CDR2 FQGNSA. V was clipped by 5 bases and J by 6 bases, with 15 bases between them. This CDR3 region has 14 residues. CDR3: CASSQGLPRDTQYF. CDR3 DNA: TGTGCCAGCAGCCAGGGACTCCCTCGGGATACGCAGTATTTT.

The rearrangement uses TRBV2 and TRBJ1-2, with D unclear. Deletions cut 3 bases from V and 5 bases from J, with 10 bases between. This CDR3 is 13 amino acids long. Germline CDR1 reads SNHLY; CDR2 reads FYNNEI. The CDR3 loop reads CASSDRPFYGYTF. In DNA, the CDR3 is TGTGCCAGCAGTGATAGGCCCTTTTATGGCTACACCTTC. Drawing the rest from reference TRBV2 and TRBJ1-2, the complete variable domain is EPEVTQTPSHQVTQMGQEVILRCVPISNHLYFYWYRQILGQKVEFLVSFYNNEISEKSEIFDDQFSVERPDGSNFTLKIRSTKLEDSAMYFCASSDRPFYGYTFGSGTRLTVV.

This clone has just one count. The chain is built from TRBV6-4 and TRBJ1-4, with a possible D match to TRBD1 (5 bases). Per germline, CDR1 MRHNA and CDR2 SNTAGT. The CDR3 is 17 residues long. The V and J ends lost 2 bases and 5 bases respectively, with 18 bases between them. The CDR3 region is CASSDAPPVGTNEKLFF. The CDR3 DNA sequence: TGTGCCAGCAGTGACGCGCCCCCGGTAGGGACCAATGAAAAACTGTTTTTT.

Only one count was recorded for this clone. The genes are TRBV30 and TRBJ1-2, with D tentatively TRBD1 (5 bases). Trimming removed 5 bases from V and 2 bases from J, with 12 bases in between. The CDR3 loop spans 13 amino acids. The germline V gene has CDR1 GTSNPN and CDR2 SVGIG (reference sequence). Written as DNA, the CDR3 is TGTGCCTGGGTAGGGGCGCTGAACTATGGCTACACCTTC. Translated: CAWVGALNYGYTF.

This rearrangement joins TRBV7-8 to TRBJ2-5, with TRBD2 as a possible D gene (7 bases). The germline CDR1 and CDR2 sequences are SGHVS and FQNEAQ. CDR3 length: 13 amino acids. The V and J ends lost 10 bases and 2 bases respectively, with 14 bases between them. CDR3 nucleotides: TGTGCCACCAGAGGGGGGGGACAAGAGACCCAGTACTTC. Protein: CATRGGGQETQYF.

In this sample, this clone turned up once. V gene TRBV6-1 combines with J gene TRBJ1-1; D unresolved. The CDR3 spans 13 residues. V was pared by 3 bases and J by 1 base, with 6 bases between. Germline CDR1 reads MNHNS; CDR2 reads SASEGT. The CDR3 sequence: CASSDVTNTEAFF. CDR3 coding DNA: TGTGCCAGCAGTGATGTCACGAACACTGAAGCTTTCTTT.

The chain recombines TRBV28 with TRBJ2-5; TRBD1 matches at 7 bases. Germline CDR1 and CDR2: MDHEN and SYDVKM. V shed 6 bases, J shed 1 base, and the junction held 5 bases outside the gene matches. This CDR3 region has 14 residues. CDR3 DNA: TGTGCCAGCAGACCCGGGACAGTCCAAGAGACCCAGTACTTC. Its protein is CASRPGTVQETQYF.

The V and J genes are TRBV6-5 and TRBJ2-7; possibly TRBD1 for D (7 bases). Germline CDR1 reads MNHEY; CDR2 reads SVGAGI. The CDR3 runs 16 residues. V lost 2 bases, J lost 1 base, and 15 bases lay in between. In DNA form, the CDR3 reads TGTGCCAGCAGTTACCTAGGGGCAGGGGGGTCCTACGAGCAGTACTTC. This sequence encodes CASSYLGAGGSYEQYF.